This T cell receptor beta chain appears in the sequencing data of a study of cytomegalovirus exposure and HLA in healthy donors. Study outcomes and limitations: Most of the TCR beta V segments (in an earlier analysis) were productive either about 87% or about 30% of the time.

As regards this clone: What it binds is not known.

PCR amplification relied on 60 Vbeta primers (plus 13 Jbeta primers). TCRdb's table, derived via immunoSEQ multiplex PCR, lists solely in-frame clones and lacks some. The data contain about 170,000 clones, about 72% of them singletons. This CDR3 comprises 16 residues. V shed 1 base and J shed 1 base, with 13 bases lying between them. Germline lookup yields CDR1 SGHRS and CDR2 YFSETQ. The chain has TRBV5-1 and TRBJ2-3; D possibly corresponds to TRBD2 (6 bases). Material for sequencing was PBMCs. The TCR sequence derives from a human donor in good health. This CDR3 is CASSLNPGGGTDTQYF. The DNA for the CDR3 is TGCGCCAGCAGCTTGAACCCCGGAGGGGGCACAGATACGCAGTATTTT.